The present entry profiles one T cell receptor beta chain with its context. Germline CDR1 reads SGHAT; CDR2 reads FQNNGV. The CDR3 consists of 14 residues. The data are from a study of T cells expressing NK-cell markers. TCRdb reprocessed the 5' RACE reads; each CDR3 protein has one entry and no DNA is given. The ten top clones account for 1.4%, within a sample of a few hundred thousand distinct CDR3 sequences. The TCR comes from a woman aged 45-65 years in good health. V gene TRBV11-2 combines with J gene TRBJ1-1. The specimen sequenced was blood T cells: a sorted CD56 or NKG2C T cell subset, CD4+ or CD8+ T cells, or bulk PBMC T cells (not recorded which). The CDR3 region is CASSSSDRNTEAFF.